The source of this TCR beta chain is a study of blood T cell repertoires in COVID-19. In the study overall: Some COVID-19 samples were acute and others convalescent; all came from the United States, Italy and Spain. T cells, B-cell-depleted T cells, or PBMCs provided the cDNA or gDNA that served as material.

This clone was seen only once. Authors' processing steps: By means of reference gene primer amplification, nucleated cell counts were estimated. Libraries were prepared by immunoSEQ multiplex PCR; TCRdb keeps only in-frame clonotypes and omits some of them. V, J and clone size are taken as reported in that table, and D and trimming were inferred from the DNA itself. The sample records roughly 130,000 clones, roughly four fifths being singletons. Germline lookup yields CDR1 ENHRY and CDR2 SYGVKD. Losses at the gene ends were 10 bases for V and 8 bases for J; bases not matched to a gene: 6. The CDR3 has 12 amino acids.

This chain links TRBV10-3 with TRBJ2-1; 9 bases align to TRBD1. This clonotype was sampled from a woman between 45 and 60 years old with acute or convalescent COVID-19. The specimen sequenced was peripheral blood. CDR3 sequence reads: CATGTGPHEQFF. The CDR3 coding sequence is TGTGCCACCGGGACAGGGCCTCATGAGCAGTTCTTC.